These T cell receptor beta chains were read from a single sample in a study of cytomegalovirus exposure and HLA in healthy donors. The assay was immunoSEQ multiplex PCR, and TCRdb's table has in-frame clones only and misses some. The repertoire holds nearly 200,000 clones, with over 60% as singletons. The sample comprised PBMCs. The receptors shown here come from a woman in her twenties or thirties in good health and CMV-seropositive. CDR3s include the opening cysteine and the closing phenylalanine or tryptophan.

TRBJ2-7,TRBV7-2,CASSLGRLSSYEQYF
TRBJ2-2,TRBV7-8,CASSLKQPTGELFF
TRBJ2-5,TRBV9,CASSSRQGETQYF
TRBJ1-5,TRBV6-1,CASLMSGEGQPQHF
TRBJ2-6,TRBV27,CASSLQGSGANVLTF
TRBJ2-5,TRBV2,CASSVGGPEQTQYF
TRBJ2-7,TRBV5-4,CASSRDYNSYEQYF
TRBJ2-1,TRBV14,CASSQVGTGLNEQFF
TRBJ1-2,TRBV28,CASSLDRDYGYTF
TRBJ1-1,TRBV5-1,CASSLGDSMNTEAFF
TRBJ2-5,TRBV18,CASSPPAGGETQYF
TRBJ1-1,TRBV5-6,CATTPGQLNTEAFF
TRBJ2-4,TRBV15,CATSRGVAGAKNIQYF
TRBJ1-2,TRBV2,CASRQGTGLNYGYTF
TRBJ1-4,TRBV4-2,CASSQLAQGDRGEKLFF
TRBJ2-2,TRBV10-3,CAISESGGPLILNTGKLFF
TRBJ2-2,TRBV6-4,CASKGQGAAGELFF
TRBJ2-1,TRBV7-8,CASSLVGDRASSYNEQFF
TRBJ1-5,TRBV21-1,CASSTQLGQGVLNQPQHF
TRBJ1-2,TRBV4-3,CASSQELGPGFYGYTF
TRBJ2-7,TRBV7-8,CASSLGTGLYEQYF
TRBJ1-4,TRBV7-2,CASSFLATQSNEKLFF
TRBJ2-1,TRBV4-2,CASSQDTGGPVNEQFF
TRBJ2-2,TRBV18,CASSVAGEDGELFF
TRBJ2-5,TRBV15,CATSRDRGETQYF
TRBJ1-3,TRBV27,CASSARDRGTGNTIYF
TRBJ1-4,TRBV5-1,CASSSLGTGDEKLFF
TRBJ2-1,TRBV7-2,CASSLGGPSSYNEQFF
TRBJ2-1,TRBV10-3,CAIRSGGADNEQFF
TRBJ1-2,TRBV6-4,CASSEGQGGYGYTF
TRBJ2-2,TRBV30,CAWSRLAGGLTGELFF
TRBJ2-7,TRBV30,CAWSPYLGSGITYEQYF
TRBJ1-1,TRBV6-6,CASSYLEGGPAEAFF
TRBJ2-1,TRBV6-1,CASSDYILAGAYNEQFF
TRBJ1-2,TRBV30,CAWTGAGPSYGYTF
TRBJ1-6,TRBV7-8,CASSLGGGGFNSPLHF
TRBJ1-2,TRBV7-2,CASSFPRENYGYTF
TRBJ1-6,TRBV11-2,CASRKKTGGGSPLHF
TRBJ1-5,TRBV27,CASSSRTDRGNQPQHF
TRBJ1-1,TRBV7-3,CASSPSGGESYFF
.,TRBV5-4,CASSVAGTGTYEQYF
TRBJ2-7,TRBV10-1,CATTWTGSSPSRLYEQYF
TRBJ2-1,TRBV5-4,CASTPGQNTGEQFF
TRBJ1-6,TRBV7-2,CASSPGTPSSYNSPLHF
TRBJ2-3,TRBV19,CASNPGTDTQYF
TRBJ2-7,TRBV7-2,CASSRTSGSYEQYF
TRBJ1-2,TRBV2,CASTLTGGSPNYGYTF
TRBJ1-5,TRBV2,CASNRGLGQPQHF